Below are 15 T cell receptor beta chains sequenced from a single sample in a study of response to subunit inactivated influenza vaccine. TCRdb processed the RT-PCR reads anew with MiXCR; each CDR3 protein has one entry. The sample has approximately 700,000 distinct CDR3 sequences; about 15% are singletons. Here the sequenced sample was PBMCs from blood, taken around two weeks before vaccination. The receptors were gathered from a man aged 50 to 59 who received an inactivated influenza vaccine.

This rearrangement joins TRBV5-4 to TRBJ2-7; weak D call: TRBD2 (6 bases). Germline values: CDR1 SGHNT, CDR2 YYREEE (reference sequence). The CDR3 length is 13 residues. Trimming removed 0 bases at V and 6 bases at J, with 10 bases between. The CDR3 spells CASSLDGRGEQYF. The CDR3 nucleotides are TGTGCCAGCAGCTTGGATGGGCGGGGCGAGCAGTACTTC.

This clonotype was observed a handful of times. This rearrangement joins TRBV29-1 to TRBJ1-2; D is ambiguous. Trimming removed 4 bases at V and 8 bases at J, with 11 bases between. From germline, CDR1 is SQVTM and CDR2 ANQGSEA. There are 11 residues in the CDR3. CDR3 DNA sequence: TGCAGCGTTGTTCACTTGGAGGGCTACACCTTC. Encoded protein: CSVVHLEGYTF.

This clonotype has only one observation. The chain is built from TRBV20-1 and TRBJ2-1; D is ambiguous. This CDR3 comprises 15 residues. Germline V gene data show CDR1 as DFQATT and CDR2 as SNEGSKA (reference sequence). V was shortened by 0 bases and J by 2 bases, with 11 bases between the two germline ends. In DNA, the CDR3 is TGCAGTGCTAGAGATCTTCTATTGCCCTACAATGAGCAGTTCTTC. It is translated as CSARDLLLPYNEQFF.

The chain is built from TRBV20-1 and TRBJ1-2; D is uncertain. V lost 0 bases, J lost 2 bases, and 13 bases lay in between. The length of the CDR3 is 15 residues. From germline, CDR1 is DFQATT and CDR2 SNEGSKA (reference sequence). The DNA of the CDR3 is TGCAGTGCTAGAGATCGAAGAGACCTAAACTATGGCTACACCTTC. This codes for CSARDRRDLNYGYTF.

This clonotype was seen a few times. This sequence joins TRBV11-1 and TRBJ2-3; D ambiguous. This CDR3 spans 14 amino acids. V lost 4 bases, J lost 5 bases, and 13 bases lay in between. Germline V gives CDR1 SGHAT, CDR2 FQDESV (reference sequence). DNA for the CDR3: TGTGCCAGCAGCTCCCTGAGACATGTAGATACGCAGTATTTT. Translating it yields CASSSLRHVDTQYF.

DNA for the CDR3: TGTGCCAGCAGCTACAACACACAAGGGGTGGTTGACGAGCAGTACTTC. Translating it yields CASSYNTQGVVDEQYF. The chain employs TRBV4-2 and TRBJ2-7; perhaps TRBD1 as D (5 bases). The CDR3 length is 16 residues. The V gene lost 5 bases and the J gene lost 5 bases, with 22 bases spanning the gap. Germline CDR1 reads LGHNA; CDR2 reads YNFKEQ.

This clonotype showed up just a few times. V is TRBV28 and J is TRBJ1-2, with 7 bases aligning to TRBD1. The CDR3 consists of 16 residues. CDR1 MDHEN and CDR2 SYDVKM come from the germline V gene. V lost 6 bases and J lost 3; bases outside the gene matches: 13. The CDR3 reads CASSPGQANYDYGYTF. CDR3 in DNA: TGTGCCAGCAGCCCCGGACAGGCCAACTACGACTATGGCTACACCTTC.

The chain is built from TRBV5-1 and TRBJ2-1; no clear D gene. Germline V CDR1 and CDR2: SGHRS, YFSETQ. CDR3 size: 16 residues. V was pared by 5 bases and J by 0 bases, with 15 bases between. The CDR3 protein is CASSATHGPSYNEQFF. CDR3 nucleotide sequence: TGCGCCAGCAGTGCAACACACGGTCCCTCCTACAATGAGCAGTTCTTC.

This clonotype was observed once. The CDR3 DNA reads TGTGCCAGCAGTACCCGGGGCAGGGGGCCTAGCGAGCAGTACTTC. Its translation: CASSTRGRGPSEQYF. J is TRBJ2-7 and V is TRBV12-3 or TRBV12-4, with 8 nucleotides matching TRBD1. Trimming took 5 bases from V and 6 from J; bases not matched to a gene: 12. The CDR3 contains 15 residues.

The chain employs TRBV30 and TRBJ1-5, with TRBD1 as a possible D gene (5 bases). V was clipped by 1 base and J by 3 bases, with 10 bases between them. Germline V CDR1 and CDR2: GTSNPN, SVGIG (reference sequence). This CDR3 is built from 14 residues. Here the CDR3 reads CAWSGGANNQPQHF. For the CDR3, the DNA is TGTGCCTGGAGTGGAGGGGCTAACAATCAGCCCCAGCATTTT. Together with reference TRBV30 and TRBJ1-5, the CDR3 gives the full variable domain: SQTIHQWPATLVQPVGSPLSLECTVEGTSNPNLYWYRQAAGRGLQLLFYSVGIGQISSEVPQNLSASRPQDRQFILSSKKLLLSDSGFYLCAWSGGANNQPQHFGDGTRLSIL.

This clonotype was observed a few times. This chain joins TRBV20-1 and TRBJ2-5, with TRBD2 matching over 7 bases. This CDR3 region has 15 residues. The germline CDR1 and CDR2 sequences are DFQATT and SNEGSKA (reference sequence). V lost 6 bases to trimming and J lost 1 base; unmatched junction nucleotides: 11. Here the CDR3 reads CSAMSFRGSQETQYF. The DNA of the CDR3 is TGCAGTGCCATGTCTTTCCGCGGGAGCCAAGAGACCCAGTACTTC.

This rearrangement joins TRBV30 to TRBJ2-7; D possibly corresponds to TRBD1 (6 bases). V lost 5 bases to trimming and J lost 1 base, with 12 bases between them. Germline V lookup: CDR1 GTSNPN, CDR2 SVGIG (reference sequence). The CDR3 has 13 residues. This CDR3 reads CAWDQGRSYEQYF. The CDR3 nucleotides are TGTGCCTGGGACCAGGGGCGATCCTACGAGCAGTACTTC. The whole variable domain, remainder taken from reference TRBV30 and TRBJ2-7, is SQTIHQWPATLVQPVGSPLSLECTVEGTSNPNLYWYRQAAGRGLQLLFYSVGIGQISSEVPQNLSASRPQDRQFILSSKKLLLSDSGFYLCAWDQGRSYEQYFGPGTRLTVT.

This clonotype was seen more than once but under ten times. The CDR3 protein is CASSQAGTSGSSEQYF. DNA of the CDR3: TGTGCCAGCAGCCAAGCCGGGACTAGCGGGAGTAGCGAGCAGTACTTC. The V call is TRBV3-1, the J call TRBJ2-7, with 14 bases matching TRBD2. The V gene end was trimmed by 1 base and the J gene end by 6 bases; junction bases not matched to a gene: 5. This CDR3 contains 16 residues. Per the germline V gene, CDR1 is LGHDT and CDR2 is YNNKEL (reference sequence).

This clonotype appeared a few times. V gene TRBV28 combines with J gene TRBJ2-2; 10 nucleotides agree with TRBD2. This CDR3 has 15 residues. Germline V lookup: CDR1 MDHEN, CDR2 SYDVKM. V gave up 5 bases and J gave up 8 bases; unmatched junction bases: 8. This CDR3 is CASSPLAGEQGELFF. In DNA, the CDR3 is TGTGCCAGCAGTCCCCTAGCGGGAGAACAAGGGGAGCTGTTTTTT.

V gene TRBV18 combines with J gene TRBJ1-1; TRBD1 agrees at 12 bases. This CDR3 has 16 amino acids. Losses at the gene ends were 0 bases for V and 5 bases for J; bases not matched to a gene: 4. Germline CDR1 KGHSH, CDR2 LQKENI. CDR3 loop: CASSPPGQGARTEAFF. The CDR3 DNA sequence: TGTGCCAGCTCACCACCGGGACAGGGGGCGCGAACTGAAGCTTTCTTT.